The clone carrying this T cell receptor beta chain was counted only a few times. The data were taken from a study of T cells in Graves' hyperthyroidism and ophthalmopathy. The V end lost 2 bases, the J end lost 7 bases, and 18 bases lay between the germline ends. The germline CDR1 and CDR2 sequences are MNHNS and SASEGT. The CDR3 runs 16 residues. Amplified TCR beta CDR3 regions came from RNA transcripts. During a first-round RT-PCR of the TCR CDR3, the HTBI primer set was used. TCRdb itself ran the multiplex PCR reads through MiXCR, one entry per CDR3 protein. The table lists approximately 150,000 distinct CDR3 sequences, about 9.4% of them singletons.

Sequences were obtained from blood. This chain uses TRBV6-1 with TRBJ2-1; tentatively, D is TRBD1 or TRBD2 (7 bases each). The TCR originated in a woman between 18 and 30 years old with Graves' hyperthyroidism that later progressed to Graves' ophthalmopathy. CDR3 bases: TGTGCCAGCAGTGAAACCCAGGGGGGGGGCCGTAATGAGCAGTTCTTC. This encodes CASSETQGGGRNEQFF.